This entry lists 31 T cell receptor beta chains sequenced from one sample in a study of blood T cell repertoires in COVID-19. Clones were sequenced by immunoSEQ multiplex PCR, and TCRdb holds only the in-frame ones, with some missing. The sample contains 150,000 to 200,000 clones, around 93% of which appear only once. Sequencing input: peripheral blood. These receptors originate from a woman aged 50 to 65 with acute or convalescent COVID-19.

On this clone itself: The same CDR3 arises from other DNA sequences in this sample as well. This chain joins TRBV11-2 and TRBJ1-6; 9 nucleotides match TRBD1. Trimming took 1 base from V and 5 from J; bases not matched to a gene: 0. The CDR3 covers 15 residues. CDR1 and CDR2 (germline): SGHAT, FQNNGV. This CDR3 is CASSLGDRDNSPLHF. The CDR3 DNA follows: TGTGCCAGCAGCTTAGGGGACAGGGATAATTCACCCCTCCACTTT. Variable domain in full (rest from reference TRBV11-2 and TRBJ1-6): EAGVAQSPRYKIIEKRQSVAFWCNPISGHATLYWYQQILGQGPKLLIQFQNNGVVDDSQLPKDRFSAERLKGVDSTLKIQPAKLEDSAVYLCASSLGDRDNSPLHFGNGTRLTVT.

This clone has only one observation. Here the CDR3 DNA reads TGCAGTGCTGAGAACAGGGAAACCTACACCTTC. It translates to CSAENRETYTF. The chain recombines TRBV20-1 with TRBJ1-2; D perhaps matches TRBD1 (6 bases). With 5 bases removed from V and 10 bases from J, the gap between germline ends came to 14 bases. CDR1 DFQATT and CDR2 SNEGSKA come from the germline V gene (reference sequence). CDR3 length: 11 amino acids.

This chain joins TRBV5-8 and TRBJ1-6, with 8 bases identical to TRBD1. This CDR3 comprises 16 residues. The ends lost 4 bases at V and 9 bases at J; junction bases unmatched: 12. CDR1 and CDR2 from the germline V gene are SGHTS and YDEGEE. The CDR3 coding sequence is TGTGCCAGCAGCCCCGGACAGGGAACCTATGCTTCACCCCTCCACTTT. As protein: CASSPGQGTYASPLHF.

The chain couples TRBV2 to TRBJ2-5; D remains unclear. Between the trimmed V and J ends, which lost 8 bases and 5 bases, there was a span of 15 bases. The CDR3 has 13 residues. CDR1 is SNHLY and CDR2 is FYNNEI in the germline V gene. CDR3 nucleotides: TGTGCCAGCTCTCAACTAAACGGGGAGACCCAGTACTTC. As protein: CASSQLNGETQYF.

CDR3 nucleotide sequence: TGTGCCTGGAGAACATCGGGGAAGGAGGGCTACACCTTC. As protein: CAWRTSGKEGYTF. V and J are TRBV30 and TRBJ1-2; D is undetermined. Germline-derived CDR1 and CDR2 are GTSNPN and SVGIG (reference sequence). This CDR3 spans 13 amino acids. V lost 3 bases to trimming and J lost 8 bases, with 16 bases between them.

This sequence joins TRBV6-2 or TRBV6-3 and TRBJ2-1, with D tentatively TRBD2 (6 bases). Trimming cost V 4 bases and J 1 base, with 14 bases left between them. The length of the CDR3 is 16 residues. The germline V gene encodes CDR1 MNHEY and CDR2 SVGEGT. The CDR3 bases are TGTGCCAGCAGTTCCTGGACGGGGGATTCCTACAATGAGCAGTTCTTC. Translated: CASSSWTGDSYNEQFF.

The rearrangement uses TRBV29-1 and TRBJ1-1; perhaps TRBD1 as D (5 bases). There are 15 residues in the CDR3. V lost 5 bases to trimming and J lost 0 bases, with 16 bases between them. In germline, CDR1 is SQVTM, CDR2 ANQGSEA. CDR3 loop: CSVSVAGGMNTEAFF. The CDR3 region has the DNA TGCAGCGTTTCAGTGGCGGGGGGAATGAACACTGAAGCTTTCTTT.

The V call is TRBV5-6, the J call TRBJ2-2; weak D call: TRBD1 (6 bases). This CDR3 spans 14 amino acids. V lost 2 bases and J 6 bases, leaving 11 bases between the germline ends. Germline-derived CDR1 and CDR2 are SGHDT and YYEEEE. The CDR3: CASSFREGAGELFF. The CDR3 nucleotides are TGTGCCAGCAGCTTTCGAGAGGGGGCCGGGGAGCTGTTTTTT.

This chain joins TRBV7-9 and TRBJ2-2; 7 positions match TRBD2. Germline loops: CDR1 SEHNR, CDR2 FQNEAQ (reference sequence). Unmatched junction bases numbered 10, after V lost 0 bases and J lost 0 bases. This CDR3 is 19 amino acids long. CDR3 protein: CASSLAPGREHSNTGELFF. CDR3 sequence (DNA): TGTGCCAGCAGCTTAGCCCCGGGGAGGGAACATTCGAACACCGGGGAGCTGTTTTTT.

J is TRBJ1-2 and V is TRBV5-8, with TRBD1 matching 7 bases. Germline lookup yields CDR1 SGHTS and CDR2 YDEGEE. This CDR3 has 15 residues. J gave up 4 bases and V 4 bases, and 10 bases lay outside the gene matches. CDR3 sequence: CASSPRQGPVYGYTF. The CDR3 DNA reads TGTGCCAGCAGCCCGAGACAGGGCCCTGTCTATGGCTACACCTTC.

This sequence joins TRBV3-1 (or the pseudogene TRBV3-2) and TRBJ2-1; 8 bases line up with TRBD2. CDR3 length equals 17 residues. Germline V gives CDR1 LGHDT, CDR2 YNNKEL (reference sequence). V gave up 2 bases and J gave up 3 bases; unmatched junction bases: 9. The CDR3 reads CASSQLGSGNYYNEQFF. CDR3 nucleotides: TGTGCCAGCAGCCAATTGGGTAGCGGGAACTACTACAATGAGCAGTTCTTC.

The chain carries TRBV7-9 and TRBJ1-4, with a possible D match to TRBD1 (5 bases). From germline, CDR1 is SEHNR and CDR2 FQNEAQ (reference sequence). The CDR3 contains 13 residues. The ends were cut back, 5 bases at V and 8 bases at J, with 12 bases in the middle. The CDR3 DNA is TGTGCCAGCAGCGGGGGAGGTGGGGAAAAACTGTTTTTT. Translating it yields CASSGGGGEKLFF.

The rearrangement joins TRBV13 to TRBJ2-5; possible D gene TRBD1, 6 bases. Germline V CDR1 and CDR2: PRHDT, FYEKMQ (reference sequence). Trimming cost V 4 bases and J 7 bases, with 13 bases left between them. The CDR3 consists of 13 residues. This chain's CDR3 is CASSSWTEGTQYF. The CDR3 nucleotides read TGTGCCAGCAGCTCATGGACAGAGGGGACCCAGTACTTC.

The genes are TRBV10-1 and TRBJ2-1, with 13 positions matching TRBD2. The V gene's germline CDR1 is WNHNN and CDR2 SYGVQD (reference sequence). The CDR3 is made up of 18 amino acids. Trimming removed 5 bases from V and 4 bases from J; junction bases left unmatched: 11. The DNA for the CDR3 is TGCGCCAGCAGTCCGGGACTAGCGGGACTTGCTATTTACAATGAGCAGTTCTTC. It codes for CASSPGLAGLAIYNEQFF.

This chain uses TRBV14 with TRBJ2-1; 9 bases match TRBD2. The CDR3 runs to 15 residues. Germline-derived CDR1 and CDR2 are SGHDN and FVKESK. After removal of 3 bases from V and 7 bases from J, the junction contained 7 bases not matched to a gene. The CDR3 DNA sequence: TGTGCCAGCAGCCAGGCGCGGGGGGGCTTTAATGAGCAGTTCTTC. It yields the protein CASSQARGGFNEQFF.

This chain connects TRBV28 to TRBJ2-2, with 10 bases lining up with TRBD1. Trimming took 6 bases from V and 5 from J; bases not matched to a gene: 6. This CDR3 is built from 15 residues. Germline CDR1 MDHEN, CDR2 SYDVKM. The CDR3 spells CASRGQGVKTGELFF. As DNA, the CDR3 is TGTGCCAGCAGAGGACAGGGGGTAAAAACCGGGGAGCTGTTTTTT.

The chain links TRBV7-9 to TRBJ1-1; possible D gene TRBD1, 6 bases. Germline CDR1 reads SEHNR; CDR2 reads FQNEAQ (reference sequence). CDR3 size: 13 residues. Trimming shortened V by 3 bases and J by 5 bases, and 10 bases separated the two germline ends. CDR3 nucleotides: TGTGCCAGCAGCTTGGGGGCCAGAACTGAAGCTTTCTTT. Protein sequence: CASSLGARTEAFF.

This clone was counted a few times. The chain recombines TRBV20-1 with TRBJ2-7; D is ambiguous. The V end lost 0 bases, the J end lost 5 bases, and 5 bases lay between the germline ends. This CDR3 region has 11 residues. CDR1 is DFQATT and CDR2 is SNEGSKA in the germline V gene (reference sequence). The CDR3 reads CSARDRDEQYF. The CDR3 DNA reads as TGCAGTGCTAGAGATCGTGACGAGCAGTACTTC.

The CDR3 region is CASSVQDFSGNTIYF. The CDR3 bases are TGTGCCAGCAGCGTACAGGATTTCTCTGGAAACACCATATATTTT. V is TRBV5-6 and J is TRBJ1-3, with D perhaps TRBD1 (5 bases). V lost 4 bases and J 0 bases, leaving 11 bases between the germline ends. CDR1 SGHDT and CDR2 YYEEEE come from the germline V gene. This CDR3 is 15 amino acids long.

J is TRBJ2-2 and V is TRBV7-3; tentative D call: TRBD1 (5 bases). In germline, CDR1 is SGHTA, CDR2 FQGTGA. CDR3 length: 14 amino acids. V lost 5 bases, J lost 3 bases, and 10 bases lay in between. CDR3 residues: CASSVDSYTGELFF. The CDR3 coding sequence is TGTGCCAGCAGCGTAGACAGTTACACCGGGGAGCTGTTTTTT.

The rearrangement links TRBV7-3 to TRBJ2-2; D is undetermined. Trimming took off 2 bases at V and 7 bases at J, with 17 bases between the two ends. CDR3 size: 16 residues. The germline V gene has CDR1 SGHTA and CDR2 FQGTGA. The CDR3 DNA reads TGTGCCAGCAGCTTAGGCGGTATCCCCCTACTCGGGGAGCTGTTTTTT. This encodes CASSLGGIPLLGELFF.

The V and J genes are TRBV7-8 and TRBJ2-5, with D possibly TRBD1 on 5 matching bases. Deletions cut 1 base from V and 3 bases from J, with 6 bases between. The CDR3 sequence is 13 residues long. Germline V lookup: CDR1 SGHVS, CDR2 FQNEAQ. The CDR3, as DNA: TGTGCCAGCAGCTTAGTCAGGGAAGAGACCCAGTACTTC. It yields the protein CASSLVREETQYF.

The chain recombines TRBV7-8 with TRBJ2-7; TRBD1 aligns across 7 bases. With 2 bases clipped from V and 6 bases from J, the junction kept 10 bases outside the gene matches. The germline V gene has CDR1 SGHVS and CDR2 FQNEAQ. The CDR3 contains 15 residues. The CDR3 DNA follows: TGTGCCAGCAGCTTAAACAGGGGCCCTTGGGGCGAGCAGTACTTC. This sequence encodes CASSLNRGPWGEQYF.

The table lists this clone with a count of one. The chain links TRBV4-1 to TRBJ1-1; D may be TRBD1 (5 bases). The CDR3 consists of 18 residues. CDR1 is MGHRA, CDR2 YSYEKL, per germline. The ends were cut back, 5 bases at V and 0 bases at J, with 22 bases in the middle. CDR3 coding DNA: TGCGCCAGCAGCTCACTTCGCCTGACAGAAACTATGAACACTGAAGCTTTCTTT. The encoded protein is CASSSLRLTETMNTEAFF.

The chain uses TRBV10-2 and TRBJ1-6; D is perhaps TRBD1 (6 bases). This CDR3 has 13 residues. CDR1 WSHSY and CDR2 SAAADI come from the germline V gene. V lost 6 bases, J lost 10 bases, and 13 bases lay in between. CDR3 sequence reads: CASRETGGSPLHF. As DNA, the CDR3 is TGCGCCAGCAGGGAGACAGGCGGATCACCCCTCCACTTT.

This chain joins TRBV14 and TRBJ1-1; D remains unclear. Per the germline V gene, CDR1 is SGHDN and CDR2 is FVKESK. This CDR3 is 15 amino acids long. The V end lost 1 base, the J end lost 4 bases, and 13 bases lay between the germline ends. The CDR3 spells CASSQVLGWSTEAFF. Here the CDR3 DNA reads TGTGCCAGCAGCCAAGTTCTTGGCTGGTCCACTGAAGCTTTCTTT.

V is TRBV28 and J is TRBJ1-1, with TRBD1 matching 7 bases. Germline CDR1 reads MDHEN; CDR2 reads SYDVKM. J gave up 5 bases and V 6 bases, and 6 bases lay outside the gene matches. The CDR3 is 13 residues long. The CDR3 reads CASRGQLRTEAFF. As DNA, the CDR3 is TGTGCCAGCAGGGGACAGTTGAGGACTGAAGCTTTCTTT.

This clone was observed a handful of times. V is TRBV6-2 or TRBV6-3 and J is TRBJ2-1; TRBD2 matches 9 bases. V lost 6 bases to trimming and J lost 0 bases; unmatched junction nucleotides: 6. Germline CDR1 is MNHEY and CDR2 is SVGEGT. The CDR3 length is 16 residues. The DNA for the CDR3 is TGTGCCAGCAGCATCCTTAGCGGGAGCTCCTACAATGAGCAGTTCTTC. Translation gives CASSILSGSSYNEQFF.

The chain recombines TRBV5-4 with TRBJ2-1; D is unclear. From germline, CDR1 is SGHNT and CDR2 YYREEE (reference sequence). The CDR3 length is 13 residues. The V end was cut by 0 bases, the J end by 6 bases, with 7 bases between. As DNA, the CDR3 is TGTGCCAGCAGCTTGGATGACTCCAATGAGCAGTTCTTC. Amino acids: CASSLDDSNEQFF.

This sequence joins TRBV7-2 and TRBJ1-5; D might be TRBD1 (5 bases). CDR1 SGHTA and CDR2 FQGNSA come from the germline V gene. This CDR3 spans 14 amino acids. Trimming stripped 5 bases from V and 5 bases from J, with 13 bases between. The CDR3 DNA reads as TGTGCCAGCAGCGCTGACAGTGATTATCAGCCCCAGCATTTT. Protein product: CASSADSDYQPQHF.

The chain recombines TRBV28 with TRBJ2-7; possibly TRBD2 for D (6 bases). The germline gives CDR1 MDHEN, CDR2 SYDVKM. This CDR3 is built from 15 residues. V was pared by 2 bases and J by 6 bases, with 17 bases between. CDR3 in amino acids: CASSLRESPKGEQYF. CDR3 in DNA: TGTGCCAGCAGTTTACGGGAGAGTCCGAAGGGCGAGCAGTACTTC.